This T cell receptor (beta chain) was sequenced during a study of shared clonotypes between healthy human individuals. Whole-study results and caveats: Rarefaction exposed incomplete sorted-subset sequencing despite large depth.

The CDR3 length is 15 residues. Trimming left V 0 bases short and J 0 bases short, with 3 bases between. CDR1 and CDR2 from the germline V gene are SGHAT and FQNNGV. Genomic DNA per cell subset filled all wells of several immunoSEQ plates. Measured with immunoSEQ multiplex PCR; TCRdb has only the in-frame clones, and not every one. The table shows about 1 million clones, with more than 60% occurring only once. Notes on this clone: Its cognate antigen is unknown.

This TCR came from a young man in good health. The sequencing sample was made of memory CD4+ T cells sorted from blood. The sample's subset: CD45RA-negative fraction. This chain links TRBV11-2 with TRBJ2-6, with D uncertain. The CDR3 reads CASSLDSSGANVLTF. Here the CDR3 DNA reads TGTGCCAGCAGCTTAGACAGCTCTGGGGCCAACGTCCTGACTTTC.